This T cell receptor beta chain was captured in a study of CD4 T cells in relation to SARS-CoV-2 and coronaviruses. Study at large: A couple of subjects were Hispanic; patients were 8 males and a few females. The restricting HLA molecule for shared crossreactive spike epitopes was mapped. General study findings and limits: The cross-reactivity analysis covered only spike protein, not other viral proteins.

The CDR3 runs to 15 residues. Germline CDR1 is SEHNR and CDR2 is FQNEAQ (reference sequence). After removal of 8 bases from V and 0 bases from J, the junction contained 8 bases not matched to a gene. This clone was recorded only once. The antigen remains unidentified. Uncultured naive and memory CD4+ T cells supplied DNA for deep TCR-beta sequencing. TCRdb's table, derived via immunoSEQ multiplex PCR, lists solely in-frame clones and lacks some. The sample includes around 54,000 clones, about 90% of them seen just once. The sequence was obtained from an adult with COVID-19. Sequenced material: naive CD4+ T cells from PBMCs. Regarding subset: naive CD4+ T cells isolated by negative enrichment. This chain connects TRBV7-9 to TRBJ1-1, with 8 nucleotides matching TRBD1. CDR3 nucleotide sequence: TGTGCCAGCCGAACCCCGGACAGGGTGAACACTGAAGCTTTCTTT. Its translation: CASRTPDRVNTEAFF.